This passage covers 9 T cell receptor beta chains from one sample sequenced in a study of blood T cell repertoires in COVID-19. The repertoire was sequenced with immunoSEQ multiplex PCR; TCRdb's copy has only in-frame clones and lacks some. Here the sample spans about 270,000 clones, 88% being singletons. Sequences were obtained from PBMCs or T cells enriched from blood (not recorded which). The source is a woman between 40 and 50 years old with acute COVID-19.

This rearrangement joins TRBV6-5 to TRBJ1-5; no clear D gene. The V and J ends lost 2 bases and 5 bases respectively, with 7 bases between them. Germline CDR1 reads MNHEY; CDR2 reads SVGAGI. This CDR3 has 13 residues. The CDR3 sequence: CASSYARDQPQHF. The CDR3 bases are TGTGCCAGCAGTTACGCGAGGGATCAGCCCCAGCATTTT.

The chain couples TRBV7-8 to TRBJ2-3; 7 bases fit TRBD2. V dropped 10 bases and J dropped 4; count of bases not matched to a gene: 8. Germline V CDR1 and CDR2: SGHVS, FQNEAQ. The CDR3 length is 13 residues. CDR3 sequence reads: CAIAGVGADTQYF. For the CDR3, the DNA is TGTGCCATCGCGGGAGTGGGCGCAGATACGCAGTATTTT.

V usage is TRBV19 and J usage is TRBJ1-1; no firm D call. The CDR3 spans 15 residues. Germline assignment: CDR1 LNHDA and CDR2 SQIVND (reference sequence). Trimming left V 1 base short and J 5 bases short, with 14 bases between. The CDR3 reads CASSIVALPGTEAFF. The CDR3 DNA reads as TGTGCCAGTAGTATAGTAGCCCTGCCGGGGACTGAAGCTTTCTTT.

The chain links TRBV27 to TRBJ1-3, with D unresolved. This CDR3 is built from 15 residues. V lost 6 bases, J lost 2 bases, and 14 bases lay in between. Looked up from germline, CDR1 is MNHEY and CDR2 is SMNVEV (reference sequence). The CDR3 coding sequence is TGTGCCAGCAGGCTCCTTGGAGTCCCTGGAAACACCATATATTTT. This encodes CASRLLGVPGNTIYF.

CDR3 nucleotide sequence: TGTGCCACCAGTGACCCGGGACAGGGGGCGAATCAGCCCCAGCATTTT. Protein product: CATSDPGQGANQPQHF. The chain joins TRBV24-1 to TRBJ1-5, with TRBD1 identical over 12 bases. The CDR3 spans 16 residues. Germline loops: CDR1 KGHDR, CDR2 SFDVKD. After removal of 4 bases from V and 4 bases from J, the junction contained 4 bases not matched to a gene.

The V gene is TRBV19, the J gene TRBJ1-1, with a weak D call TRBD1 (6 bases). Trimming left V 5 bases short and J 3 bases short, with 25 bases between. There are 18 residues in the CDR3. CDR1 is LNHDA, CDR2 SQIVND, per germline (reference sequence). In DNA form, the CDR3 reads TGTGCCAGTAGTCACCCAGGTGTGTACAGGGTTCCTGACACTGAAGCTTTCTTT. Encoded protein: CASSHPGVYRVPDTEAFF.

The chain combines TRBV28 with TRBJ1-2; possibly TRBD1 for D (5 bases). V was cut by 5 bases and J by 1 base, with 17 bases left in between. The CDR3 spans 16 residues. Germline-derived CDR1 and CDR2 are MDHEN and SYDVKM. The CDR3 region is CASSPPGGGYNYGYTF. DNA of the CDR3: TGTGCCAGCAGTCCTCCGGGGGGGGGTTATAACTATGGCTACACCTTC.

This chain uses TRBV19 with TRBJ1-4; the D is unclear. Germline CDR1 LNHDA, CDR2 SQIVND (reference sequence). The CDR3 is made up of 14 amino acids. Trimming removed 3 bases at V and 8 bases at J, with 13 bases between. The DNA for the CDR3 is TGTGCCAGTAGTATTGGGTCAGGTGGGGAAAAACTGTTTTTT. It translates to CASSIGSGGEKLFF.

In nucleotides, the CDR3 is TGTGCCAGCGAAGACAGGGGCCATAATGAAAAACTGTTTTTT. Its protein product is CASEDRGHNEKLFF. The chain uses TRBV19 and TRBJ1-4; TRBD1 matches at 8 bases. This CDR3 is built from 14 residues. Trimming at V came to 9 bases and at J to 4 bases, leaving 7 bases not matched to a gene. CDR1 is LNHDA and CDR2 is SQIVND in the germline V gene (reference sequence).